This entry lists 20 T cell receptor beta chains sequenced from one sample in a study of blood T cells in healthy people across ages. Primers used in a second PCR of about 6 to 12 cycles were a sample-barcoded 5' primer and a J-beta primer mix. From the 5' RACE reads, TCRdb called clonotypes with MiXCR, one entry per CDR3 protein. The repertoire consists of a few hundred thousand distinct CDR3 sequences, with roughly half occurring once and the leading ten covering around 49%. Sequencing used blood. The receptors here all came from a man aged 55 to 70 in good health.

This chain joins TRBV10-3 and TRBJ1-1; 7 bases line up with TRBD1. V trimming: 2 bases; J trimming: 2 bases; junction bases outside the gene matches: 2. Germline-derived CDR1 and CDR2 are ENHRY and SYGVKD. This CDR3 comprises 14 residues. The CDR3 bases are TGTGCCATCAGTGAGACAGGGGATAACACTGAAGCTTTCTTT. It encodes CAISETGDNTEAFF.

The chain has TRBV7-3 and TRBJ2-2; a weak D match, TRBD2 (5 bases). Germline lookup yields CDR1 SGHTA and CDR2 FQGTGA. The CDR3 totals 16 residues. V lost 5 bases to trimming and J lost 6 bases, with 19 bases between them. CDR3 amino acids: CASSPSGLAIPGELFF. The CDR3 DNA is TGTGCCAGCAGCCCATCTGGTCTAGCCATCCCCGGGGAGCTGTTTTTT. The variable domain in full, completed from reference TRBV7-3 and TRBJ2-2, reads GAGVSQTPSNKVTEKGKYVELRCDPISGHTALYWYRQSLGQGPEFLIYFQGTGAADDSGLPNDRFFAVRPEGSVSTLKIQRTERGDSAVYLCASSPSGLAIPGELFFGEGSRLTVL.

The chain couples TRBV5-1 to TRBJ2-4, with D possibly matching TRBD2 (5 bases). V dropped 4 bases and J dropped 0 bases, with 14 bases sitting between them. Germline V gene data show CDR1 as SGHRS and CDR2 as YFSETQ. This CDR3 spans 16 amino acids. The CDR3 nucleotides read TGCGCCAGCAGCCTCGGACTGGTGACAGCCAAAAACATTCAGTACTTC. This gives the protein CASSLGLVTAKNIQYF.

The J gene is TRBJ2-1, the V gene TRBV7-8; the match to TRBD1 covers 7 bases. The CDR3 consists of 15 residues. J gave up 12 bases and V 5 bases, and 16 bases lay outside the gene matches. Per germline, CDR1 SGHVS and CDR2 FQNEAQ. In DNA, the CDR3 is TGTGCCAGCAGCCCTCAAAGACAGGGAACGCGCTGGCAGTTCTTC. This encodes CASSPQRQGTRWQFF.

J is TRBJ2-3 and V is TRBV11-2; TRBD1 aligns across 9 bases. Unmatched junction bases numbered 14, after V lost 5 bases and J lost 5 bases. Germline assignment: CDR1 SGHAT and CDR2 FQNNGV. The CDR3 is 17 amino acids. The CDR3 DNA follows: TGTGCCAGCAGCCCCATCCCCCACAGGGGGCGCAAAGATACGCAGTATTTT. It translates to CASSPIPHRGRKDTQYF.

This rearrangement joins TRBV6-5 to TRBJ1-2; 10 bases agree with TRBD1. Germline V gene data show CDR1 as MNHEY and CDR2 as SVGAGI. This CDR3 contains 15 residues. The trim removed 5 bases at V and 3 bases at J, leaving 6 bases unmatched. CDR3 amino acids: CASSNRDRGYYGYTF. For the CDR3, the DNA is TGTGCCAGCAGTAACCGGGACAGGGGATACTATGGCTACACCTTC.

V gene TRBV6-2 or TRBV6-3 combines with J gene TRBJ2-3; no reliable D call. The CDR3 covers 17 residues. From germline, CDR1 is MNHEY and CDR2 SVGEGT. Trimming removed 3 bases at V and 2 bases at J, with 18 bases between. The CDR3 bases are TGTGCCAGCAGTTATGGTTCGGCGAATATTAACACAGATACGCAGTATTTT. It translates to CASSYGSANINTDTQYF.

This clonotype was found many times. The CDR3 nucleotides read TGTGCCAGCAGTCGCCCCGGGACACCAGAGACCCAGTACTTC. The encoded protein is CASSRPGTPETQYF. V is TRBV28 and J is TRBJ2-5; possibly TRBD1 for D (6 bases). Germline CDR1 and CDR2: MDHEN and SYDVKM. The CDR3 length is 14 residues. V lost 5 bases to trimming and J lost 4 bases, with 14 bases between them.

V gene TRBV27 combines with J gene TRBJ2-7; 10 bases fit TRBD1. V gave up 3 bases and J gave up 2 bases; unmatched junction bases: 4. CDR3 length: 15 residues. Germline values: CDR1 MNHEY, CDR2 SMNVEV (reference sequence). In DNA, the CDR3 is TGTGCCAGCAGTTTCCGGGACAGGGGACCCTACGAGCAGTACTTC. Encoded protein: CASSFRDRGPYEQYF.

This chain joins TRBV7-9 and TRBJ2-5; D assignment may be TRBD1 or TRBD2 (7 bases each). The CDR3 is made up of 17 amino acids. Germline loops: CDR1 SEHNR, CDR2 FQNEAQ (reference sequence). The germline V and J ends were trimmed by 5 bases and 2 bases, with 21 bases remaining between them. The CDR3 DNA reads TGTGCCAGCAGCCAACGCCCCAGGGGGGGCCTACAAGAGACCCAGTACTTC. Translation: CASSQRPRGGLQETQYF.

V gene TRBV6-1 combines with J gene TRBJ2-4; TRBD2 matches 7 bases. Near its end, the DNA agrees better with TRBJ2-7, so the J call may be wrong. CDR3 length: 13 amino acids. From germline, CDR1 is MNHNS and CDR2 SASEGT. This CDR3 is CASSKGGLFEQYF. The CDR3 nucleotides are TGTGCCAGCAGTAAGGGAGGGTTGTTCGAGCAGTACTTC.

This clonotype came up a few times. The V and J genes are TRBV21-1 and TRBJ2-7; TRBD1, the table's D call, lacks a check against the DNA. TRBV21-1 is classified as a pseudogene. The CDR3 runs to 16 residues. The DNA for the CDR3 is TGTGCCAGCAGCAAAGGCCGGGGAACACTCTCCTACGAGCAGTACTTC. This translates into CASSKGRGTLSYEQYF.

The V gene is TRBV15, the J gene TRBJ2-5; D unresolved. V gave up 0 bases and J gave up 5 bases, with 7 bases separating them. Per the germline V gene, CDR1 is LNHNV and CDR2 is YYDKDF (reference sequence). This CDR3 is 13 amino acids long. CDR3 in DNA: TGTGCCACCAGCAGAGATCGTTTCGAGACCCAGTACTTC. This codes for CATSRDRFETQYF.

In the case of this clonotype: The junction does not match germline at one end; this may be a read error. The CDR3 spells CASRPQGQGSSEQYF. As DNA, the CDR3 is TGTGCCAGCAGGCCACAGGGCCAGGGTTCCTCCGAGCAGTACTTC. J is TRBJ2-7 and V is TRBV27; maybe TRBD1 (6 bases). The CDR3 spans 15 residues. CDR1 is MNHEY, CDR2 SMNVEV, per germline (reference sequence).

The chain is built from TRBV5-1 and TRBJ2-4, with 7 positions matching TRBD2. The end of the DNA is better explained by TRBJ2-7, so the J call may be wrong. Germline V CDR1 and CDR2: SGHRS, YFSETQ. The CDR3 is made up of 13 amino acids. CDR3 in DNA: TGCGCCAGCAGCTTGGTACTAGCGACCGAGCAGTACTTC. Translation gives CASSLVLATEQYF.

This clonotype came up many times. This chain links TRBV20-1 with TRBJ2-1; D is ambiguous. V shed 6 bases and J shed 0 bases, with 12 bases lying between them. Per the germline V gene, CDR1 is DFQATT and CDR2 is SNEGSKA (reference sequence). This CDR3 contains 14 residues. The CDR3 DNA follows: TGCAGTGCCGCGACCACAAGCTCCTACAATGAGCAGTTCTTC. Translating it yields CSAATTSSYNEQFF.

V is TRBV28 and J is TRBJ2-7; 12 nucleotides align to TRBD2. The CDR3 runs 15 residues. From germline, CDR1 is MDHEN and CDR2 SYDVKM. The ends lost 3 bases at V and 5 bases at J; junction bases unmatched: 5. CDR3 coding DNA: TGTGCCAGCAGTTTTATAGGACTAGCGGGAAACGAGCAGTACTTC. This encodes CASSFIGLAGNEQYF.

The rearrangement links TRBV9 to TRBJ2-1, with 9 nucleotides matching TRBD2. Unmatched junction bases numbered 6, after V lost 5 bases and J lost 6 bases. From germline, CDR1 is SGDLS and CDR2 YYNGEE. The length of the CDR3 is 14 residues. In nucleotides, the CDR3 is TGTGCCAGCAGTCTAGCGGGGAGTATCAATGAGCAGTTCTTC. Translating it yields CASSLAGSINEQFF.

V gene TRBV2 combines with J gene TRBJ1-2; 7 positions match TRBD1. Germline values: CDR1 SNHLY, CDR2 FYNNEI. This CDR3 has 13 residues. V lost 6 bases to trimming and J lost 4 bases; unmatched junction nucleotides: 5. The CDR3 reads CASRVQGIYGYTF. DNA of the CDR3: TGTGCCAGCAGGGTACAGGGGATCTATGGCTACACCTTC.

This clonotype was observed a few times. The J gene is TRBJ2-1, the V gene TRBV7-8; D is uncertain. Germline values: CDR1 SGHVS, CDR2 FQNEAQ. The V and J ends lost 5 bases and 4 bases respectively, with 12 bases between them. The CDR3 totals 14 residues. In nucleotides, the CDR3 is TGTGCCAGCAGCGAGGTCCATGGGTACAATGAGCAGTTCTTC. It translates to CASSEVHGYNEQFF.